This passage covers 12 T cell receptor beta chains from one sample sequenced in a study of graft-versus-host responses after intestinal transplantation. TCRdb's table, derived via immunoSEQ multiplex PCR, lists solely in-frame clones and lacks some. This sample has about 78,000 clones, with 90% found just once. The antigens these receptors bind are not known. Sequences were derived from unstimulated CD8+ T cells sorted from spleen or lymph node cells, sampled before transplant. The receptors derive from a human donor who was the organ donor for an intestinal transplant.

This sequence joins TRBV4-3 and TRBJ1-6, with unresolved D. V was shortened by 4 bases and J by 2 bases, with 12 bases between the two germline ends. The CDR3 runs 16 residues. Per the germline V gene, CDR1 is LGHNA and CDR2 is YSLEER. This CDR3 reads CASSPVSNTYNSPLHF. The CDR3 nucleotides are TGCGCCAGCAGCCCCGTATCAAACACCTATAATTCACCCCTCCACTTT.

The gene calls are TRBV6-1 and TRBJ2-3, with 7 bases fitting TRBD1. Losses at the gene ends were 1 base for V and 4 bases for J; bases not matched to a gene: 5. The CDR3 sequence is 15 residues long. Germline assignment: CDR1 MNHNS and CDR2 SASEGT. The DNA for the CDR3 is TGTGCCAGCAGTGAAGGGGACAGCGGTCCAGATACGCAGTATTTT. Translated, it gives CASSEGDSGPDTQYF.

The rearrangement uses TRBV5-4 and TRBJ1-4; D gene uncertain. The germline V gene encodes CDR1 SGHNT and CDR2 YYREEE (reference sequence). CDR3 length: 11 residues. Trimming stripped 5 bases from V and 8 bases from J, with 7 bases between. CDR3 nucleotide sequence: TGTGCCAGCAGGGAGGGCGAAAAACTGTTTTTT. It codes for CASREGEKLFF.

This chain links TRBV4-2 with TRBJ2-7, with D possibly TRBD2 on 7 matching bases. The germline gives CDR1 LGHNA, CDR2 YNFKEQ. The CDR3 runs to 15 residues. CDR3 loop: CASSQFGGGAYKQYV. The DNA for the CDR3 is TGTGCCAGCAGCCAATTTGGAGGGGGGGCCTACAAGCAGTACGTC.

This clone has a single count. The chain couples TRBV2 to TRBJ1-2; the D gene is possibly TRBD1 (5 bases). Germline V gives CDR1 SNHLY, CDR2 FYNNEI. The CDR3 has 13 amino acids. V lost 1 base and J 8 bases, leaving 11 bases between the germline ends. This chain's CDR3 is CASSEVSGLGYTF. The DNA of the CDR3 is TGTGCCAGCAGTGAAGTGTCAGGGCTGGGCTACACCTTC.

This clone was detected a few times. The J gene is TRBJ1-2, the V gene TRBV19, with 9 bases lining up with TRBD1. V lost 4 bases, J lost 4 bases, and 7 bases stayed unmatched. The germline V gene encodes CDR1 LNHDA and CDR2 SQIVND (reference sequence). The CDR3 contains 15 residues. In nucleotides, the CDR3 is TGTGCCAGTAGTACACCCCTGACAGGGGGCTATGGCTACACCTTC. Protein sequence: CASSTPLTGGYGYTF.

This chain links TRBV2 with TRBJ2-2, with TRBD2 as a possible D gene (5 bases). Germline CDR1 is SNHLY and CDR2 is FYNNEI. V was trimmed by 6 bases and J by 5 bases, leaving 13 bases between them. This CDR3 is built from 14 residues. The CDR3, as DNA: TGTGCCAGCAGGATAGGACTTCTAACCGGGGAGCTGTTTTTT. This encodes CASRIGLLTGELFF.

The genes are TRBV7-9 and TRBJ1-1, with unresolved D. With 3 bases removed from V and 3 bases from J, the gap between germline ends came to 8 bases. The CDR3 extends over 13 amino acids. Per germline, CDR1 SEHNR and CDR2 FQNEAQ (reference sequence). The CDR3 DNA reads as TGTGCCAGCAGCTTTTTTCGGGACACTGAAGCTTTCTTT. Its translation is CASSFFRDTEAFF.

This chain uses TRBV13 with TRBJ1-6; D unresolved. CDR1 PRHDT and CDR2 FYEKMQ come from the germline V gene (reference sequence). With 3 bases removed from V and 0 bases from J, the gap between germline ends came to 9 bases. CDR3 size: 16 residues. In DNA, the CDR3 is TGTGCCAGCAGCTTGTACAGTAACTCCTATAATTCACCCCTCCACTTT. Amino acids: CASSLYSNSYNSPLHF.

The table lists this clone with a few counts. The chain combines TRBV6-5 with TRBJ1-4; 10 bases are shared with TRBD1. Trimming removed 8 bases from V and 7 bases from J; junction bases left unmatched: 7. The CDR3 is 14 amino acids. Per the germline V gene, CDR1 is MNHEY and CDR2 is SVGAGI. The CDR3 region has the DNA TGTGCCAGCGGCCAACGGACAGGGGGTGAAAAACTGTTTTTT. Translated: CASGQRTGGEKLFF.

The chain joins TRBV10-1 to TRBJ1-1; 8 bases map to TRBD1. Germline CDR1 reads WNHNN; CDR2 reads SYGVQD (reference sequence). CDR3 size: 15 residues. After removal of 2 bases from V and 5 bases from J, the junction contained 7 bases not matched to a gene. CDR3 region: CASSERQGSGTEAFF. The CDR3 DNA reads TGCGCCAGCAGTGAGAGACAGGGGTCCGGGACTGAAGCTTTCTTT.

V gene TRBV7-9 combines with J gene TRBJ2-4; D might be TRBD2 (5 bases). Germline V lookup: CDR1 SEHNR, CDR2 FQNEAQ (reference sequence). This CDR3 contains 12 residues. Trimming pared 6 bases from V and 6 bases from J, leaving 9 bases between. The CDR3 DNA sequence: TGTGCCAGCAGTTTCGGAGGAAACATTCAGTACTTC. Protein: CASSFGGNIQYF.